This passage covers 9 T cell receptor beta chains from one sample sequenced in a study of blood T cell repertoires in COVID-19. Generated by immunoSEQ multiplex PCR, the TCRdb table keeps only in-frame clones and is missing some. The sample consists of about 160,000 clones, 60% to 85% of them appearing once. The sequencing input was peripheral blood. The origin of the receptors is a man in his sixties or seventies with acute or convalescent COVID-19.

The CDR3 bases are TGTGCCAGCTCATTGAGTGTATCAGGTGGATCTGAAGCTTTCTTT. This gives the protein CASSLSVSGGSEAFF. The chain joins TRBV18 to TRBJ1-1; D ambiguous. From germline, CDR1 is KGHSH and CDR2 LQKENI. V dropped 5 bases and J dropped 6 bases, with 19 bases sitting between them. CDR3 size: 15 residues. The variable domain in full, with the rest retrieved from reference TRBV18 and TRBJ1-1, is NAGVMQNPRHLVRRRGQEARLRCSPMKGHSHVYWYRQLPEEGLKFMVYLQKENIIDESGMPKERFSAEFPKEGPSILRIQQVVRGDSAAYFCASSLSVSGGSEAFFGQGTRLTVV.

The chain recombines TRBV5-4 with TRBJ1-6; TRBD1 might be the D (5 bases). Between the trimmed V and J ends, which lost 4 bases and 9 bases, there was a span of 14 bases. From germline, CDR1 is SGHNT and CDR2 YYREEE (reference sequence). The CDR3 contains 14 residues. CDR3 loop: CASSIGQDLSPLHF. The CDR3 nucleotides are TGTGCCAGCAGCATAGGACAAGACCTTTCACCCCTCCACTTT.

Many counts were recorded for this clone. In nucleotides, the CDR3 is TGTGCCAGCAGCCAAGGACTAGCTGCCGGGGAGCTGTTTTTT. This translates into CASSQGLAAGELFF. The V call is TRBV4-2, the J call TRBJ2-2, with 7 positions matching TRBD2. Germline-derived CDR1 and CDR2 are LGHNA and YNFKEQ. The CDR3 sequence is 14 residues long. V shed 1 base, J shed 6 bases, and the junction held 2 bases outside the gene matches.

V gene TRBV9 combines with J gene TRBJ1-2; 8 bases agree with TRBD1. The CDR3 is 12 residues long. V lost 4 bases and J lost 10; bases outside the gene matches: 6. CDR1 and CDR2 (germline): SGDLS, YYNGEE. In nucleotides, the CDR3 is TGTGCCAGCAGCAAGCAACAGGGGGACTACACCTTC. Its translation: CASSKQQGDYTF.

This sequence joins TRBV21-1 and TRBJ2-5; the D call of TRBD1 is as the table states it, not checked on the DNA. TRBV21-1 is a recognized pseudogene. This CDR3 comprises 17 residues. CDR3 loop: CASRKREGQGTQETQYF. Here the CDR3 DNA reads TGTGCCAGCAGAAAAAGAGAGGGACAGGGGACTCAAGAGACCCAGTACTTC.

The chain is built from TRBV2 and TRBJ1-2; TRBD1 matches 10 bases. CDR1 SNHLY and CDR2 FYNNEI come from the germline V gene. The junction had 6 bases not matched to a gene; V was cut back by 7 bases and J by 7 bases. CDR3 size: 13 residues. The CDR3 protein is CASMTGGAIGYTF. The CDR3 DNA is TGTGCCAGCATGACAGGGGGCGCGATTGGCTACACCTTC.

This chain joins TRBV5-1 and TRBJ2-7, with a tentative D call TRBD1 (6 bases). The V end was cut by 2 bases, the J end by 0 bases, with 9 bases between. This CDR3 has 14 amino acids. Germline V lookup: CDR1 SGHRS, CDR2 YFSETQ. CDR3 DNA sequence: TGCGCCAGCAGCTTCGACAGGCACTCCTACGAGCAGTACTTC. This gives the protein CASSFDRHSYEQYF.

V is TRBV6-5 and J is TRBJ2-7; the D gene is possibly TRBD1 (5 bases). The CDR3 length is 15 residues. The germline V gene encodes CDR1 MNHEY and CDR2 SVGAGI. V shed 0 bases and J shed 3 bases, with 12 bases lying between them. This CDR3 reads CASSYSIARDYEQYF. DNA of the CDR3: TGTGCCAGCAGTTACTCGATCGCCAGGGACTACGAGCAGTACTTC.

The J gene is TRBJ2-1, the V gene TRBV9; 10 bases match TRBD2. The junction had 13 bases not matched to a gene; V was cut back by 0 bases and J by 7 bases. CDR1 and CDR2 (germline): SGDLS, YYNGEE. The CDR3 has 18 amino acids. CDR3 residues: CASSVGLYGLAEGNEQFF. The CDR3 coding sequence is TGTGCCAGCAGCGTAGGTCTTTACGGACTAGCGGAAGGTAATGAGCAGTTCTTC.